These 10 T cell receptor beta chains share one sample of origin, sequenced in a study of blood T cell repertoires in COVID-19. This table comes from immunoSEQ multiplex PCR, and its TCRdb copy is limited to in-frame clones, with some not included. The table records 35,000 to 40,000 clones, around 85% of them present only once. The specimen sequenced was peripheral blood. The receptors were sampled from a man between 50 and 59 years old with active COVID-19.

The chain is built from TRBV5-1 and TRBJ1-2; maybe TRBD1 (5 bases). CDR1 SGHRS and CDR2 YFSETQ come from the germline V gene. The CDR3 is 17 amino acids. Trimming shortened V by 0 bases and J by 5 bases, and 20 bases separated the two germline ends. This CDR3 reads CASSLGGLRTRTYGYTF. CDR3 nucleotide sequence: TGCGCCAGCAGCTTGGGGGGTTTACGGACACGTACTTATGGCTACACCTTC.

The chain combines TRBV6-6 with TRBJ1-2; D possibly corresponds to TRBD1 (5 bases). This CDR3 contains 13 residues. CDR1 and CDR2 (germline): MNHNY, SVGAGI (reference sequence). The V end was cut by 7 bases, the J end by 4 bases, with 13 bases between. In DNA, the CDR3 is TGTGCCAGCAACCACGGGGGGGGCTATGGCTACACCTTC. It specifies CASNHGGGYGYTF.

This chain joins TRBV5-4 and TRBJ1-1; D not certain. Germline values: CDR1 SGHNT, CDR2 YYREEE (reference sequence). The V end lost 2 bases, the J end lost 4 bases, and 12 bases lay between the germline ends. The CDR3 covers 14 residues. DNA for the CDR3: TGTGCCAGCAGCTTTGGAGGTTTCACCACTGAAGCTTTCTTT. Protein: CASSFGGFTTEAFF.

This clone was picked up a small number of times. The rearrangement links TRBV9 to TRBJ1-1; TRBD1 is a possible D gene (5 bases). Germline lookup yields CDR1 SGDLS and CDR2 YYNGEE. The CDR3 is made up of 15 amino acids. V shed 1 base and J shed 3 bases, with 13 bases lying between them. DNA of the CDR3: TGTGCCAGCAGCGTAACAGCAGGGAGGGACACTGAAGCTTTCTTT. Protein sequence: CASSVTAGRDTEAFF. The variable domain in full, completed from reference TRBV9 and TRBJ1-1, reads DSGVTQTPKHLITATGQRVTLRCSPRSGDLSVYWYQQSLDQGLQFLIQYYNGEERAKGNILERFSAQQFPDLHSELNLSSLELGDSALYFCASSVTAGRDTEAFFGQGTRLTVV.

This clone was detected once. The chain is built from TRBV27 and TRBJ2-7; 7 nucleotides align to TRBD1. The CDR3 extends over 18 amino acids. CDR1 and CDR2 from the germline V gene are MNHEY and SMNVEV (reference sequence). The J segment lost 3 bases and the V segment lost 7 bases, leaving 21 bases of the junction unmatched. CDR3 in DNA: TGTGCCAGCAAGGGCCGACAGGGCGGAGGCGTTGGGAGCTACGAGCAGTACTTC. Protein product: CASKGRQGGGVGSYEQYF.

This chain joins TRBV7-9 and TRBJ2-1; 9 bases map to TRBD2. Germline V lookup: CDR1 SEHNR, CDR2 FQNEAQ (reference sequence). V dropped 0 bases and J dropped 5; count of bases not matched to a gene: 2. The CDR3 sequence is 15 residues long. In DNA form, the CDR3 reads TGTGCCAGCAGCTTAGCGGCTAGCGGGAACAATGAGCAGTTCTTC. Translating gives CASSLAASGNNEQFF.

The chain uses TRBV9 and TRBJ2-1, with TRBD2 matching over 11 bases. The CDR3 is made up of 16 amino acids. V lost 0 bases to trimming and J lost 7 bases; unmatched junction nucleotides: 6. The germline V gene encodes CDR1 SGDLS and CDR2 YYNGEE. As DNA, the CDR3 is TGTGCCAGCAGCGTAGTGCTAGCGGGGGGAAAAAATGAGCAGTTCTTC. It is translated as CASSVVLAGGKNEQFF.

The CDR3, as DNA: TGTGCCAGCAGCTTAAGGGTCGGGGGGACTTACACCTTC. It codes for CASSLRVGGTYTF. V and J are TRBV7-2 and TRBJ1-2; D perhaps matches TRBD1 (5 bases). The V gene lost 2 bases and the J gene lost 11 bases, with 15 bases spanning the gap. Germline V lookup: CDR1 SGHTA, CDR2 FQGNSA. The CDR3 consists of 13 residues.

V usage is TRBV5-1 and J usage is TRBJ2-2; possible D gene TRBD1, 6 bases. The germline gives CDR1 SGHRS, CDR2 YFSETQ. CDR3 length: 14 amino acids. Trimming took 4 bases from V and 1 from J, leaving 8 bases between them. CDR3 region: CASSPTGNTGELFF. Here the CDR3 DNA reads TGCGCCAGCAGCCCGACAGGGAACACCGGGGAGCTGTTTTTT.

Comment on this clone: A much bigger clone sits one base away, suggesting this may be a read error. V usage is TRBV12-3 or TRBV12-4 and J usage is TRBJ2-7; D is undetermined. The length of the CDR3 is 11 residues. Trimming removed 4 bases from V and 3 bases from J, with 4 bases in between. The CDR3 DNA reads TGTGCCAGCAGTTCCCTCTACGAGCAGTACTTC. The encoded protein is CASSSLYEQYF.